The entry below gives a single T cell receptor beta chain sequence along with its context. Its antigen is not known. The trim removed 0 bases at V and 1 base at J, leaving 2 bases unmatched. Germline values: CDR1 SGHNT, CDR2 YYREEE (reference sequence). This CDR3 comprises 15 residues. Sequencing was performed with immunoSEQ multiplex PCR; in TCRdb, only in-frame clones are kept and a portion is missing. The sample consists of approximately 300,000 clones, 70% to 90% of them appearing once. This sample is part of a study of cytomegalovirus exposure and HLA in healthy donors. Study results and caveats: There were a few CMV-associated chains whose specificity for CMV antigens was confirmed in vitro. Among TCR sequences, most were rare, though some public TCRs appeared in many donors.

The chain recombines TRBV5-4 with TRBJ1-1; 8 positions match TRBD1. The sequencing sample was made of PBMCs. This TCR derives from a woman younger than 35 in good health and CMV-seronegative. CDR3 in DNA: TGTGCCAGCAGCTTGGCCGACAGGGGGAACACTGAAGCTTTCTTT. It yields the protein CASSLADRGNTEAFF.